This is a list of T cell receptor beta chains from one sample in a study of T cell responses to AZD1222 COVID-19 vaccine. Measured with immunoSEQ multiplex PCR; TCRdb has only the in-frame clones, and not every one. Here the sample spans 100,000 to 150,000 clones, 80% to 90% being singletons. The source was peripheral blood, collected on day 0 of AZD1222 vaccination. The receptors here all came from an adult in good health. CDR3s include the opening cysteine and the closing phenylalanine or tryptophan. The D gene is left open where the match is weak. Size values are once, few and many counts, or a class for expanded clones, and some rows have none.

clone size: NA; J gene: TRBJ1-1; D gene: TRBD1; V gene: TRBV10-1; CDR3 protein: CASSDHRGRTEAFF; CDR3 DNA: TGCGCCAGCAGTGATCACAGGGGGCGAACTGAAGCTTTCTTT
clone size: once; J gene: TRBJ2-7; D gene: NA; V gene: TRBV2; CDR3 protein: CASSVHEQYF; CDR3 DNA: TGTGCCAGCAGTGTACACGAGCAGTACTTC
clone size: NA; J gene: TRBJ2-2; D gene: NA; V gene: TRBV7-3; CDR3 protein: CASSGANTGELFF; CDR3 DNA: TGTGCCAGCAGTGGGGCGAACACCGGGGAGCTGTTTTTT
clone size: NA; J gene: TRBJ1-2; D gene: NA; V gene: TRBV28; CDR3 protein: CASSSGFSGYTF; CDR3 DNA: TGTGCCAGCAGTTCAGGGTTTTCTGGCTACACCTTC
clone size: NA; J gene: TRBJ1-2; D gene: NA; V gene: TRBV5-1; CDR3 protein: CASSLLGYYGYTF; CDR3 DNA: TGCGCCAGCAGCTTGCTAGGGTACTATGGCTACACCTTC
clone size: few; J gene: TRBJ1-5; D gene: TRBD1; V gene: TRBV19; CDR3 protein: CASSIGDRDNQPQHF; CDR3 DNA: TGTGCCAGTAGTATAGGGGACAGGGATAATCAGCCCCAGCATTTT
clone size: NA; J gene: TRBJ1-3; D gene: TRBD1; V gene: TRBV19; CDR3 protein: CASSPGQGGGNTIYF; CDR3 DNA: TGTGCCAGTAGTCCTGGACAGGGAGGTGGAAACACCATATATTTT
clone size: NA; J gene: TRBJ1-3; D gene: NA; V gene: TRBV6-1; CDR3 protein: CASSELVATIYF; CDR3 DNA: TGTGCCAGCAGTGAACTCGTCGCCACCATATATTTT
clone size: NA; J gene: TRBJ1-5; D gene: NA; V gene: TRBV28; CDR3 protein: CASSRLNQPQHF; CDR3 DNA: TGTGCCAGCAGTCGGTTAAATCAGCCCCAGCATTTT
clone size: NA; J gene: TRBJ1-6; D gene: TRBD1; V gene: TRBV7-2; CDR3 protein: CASSLATGGSSPLHF; CDR3 DNA: TGTGCCAGCAGCTTAGCCACAGGGGGCTCGTCACCCCTCCACTTT
clone size: once; J gene: TRBJ2-5; D gene: NA; V gene: TRBV6-5; CDR3 protein: CASSYAYQETQYF; CDR3 DNA: TGTGCCAGCAGTTACGCCTACCAAGAGACCCAGTACTTC
clone size: NA; J gene: TRBJ2-7; D gene: TRBD1; V gene: TRBV18; CDR3 protein: CASSLPTGRYEQYF; CDR3 DNA: TGTGCCAGCTCACTACCGACAGGGCGATACGAGCAGTACTTC
clone size: NA; J gene: TRBJ2-1; D gene: NA; V gene: TRBV5-1; CDR3 protein: CASSPTGLGYNEQFF; CDR3 DNA: TGCGCCAGCAGCCCTACAGGGCTTGGATACAATGAGCAGTTCTTC
clone size: NA; J gene: TRBJ2-1; D gene: TRBD2; V gene: TRBV5-1; CDR3 protein: CASSPRDYSNEQFF; CDR3 DNA: TGCGCCAGCAGCCCTCGGGACTATTCTAATGAGCAGTTCTTC
clone size: NA; J gene: TRBJ1-5; D gene: TRBD1; V gene: TRBV4-1; CDR3 protein: CASSQAHGATGNQPQHF; CDR3 DNA: TGCGCCAGCAGCCAAGCACACGGGGCGACAGGGAATCAGCCCCAGCATTTT
clone size: NA; J gene: TRBJ1-2; D gene: TRBD1; V gene: TRBV9; CDR3 protein: CASTLQGARGYTF; CDR3 DNA: TGTGCCAGCACCTTACAGGGGGCGCGTGGCTACACCTTC
clone size: NA; J gene: TRBJ1-5; D gene: NA; V gene: TRBV20-1; CDR3 protein: CSAGGSHSSNQPQHF; CDR3 DNA: TGCAGTGCTGGTGGGTCACATTCAAGCAATCAGCCCCAGCATTTT
clone size: NA; J gene: TRBJ2-7; D gene: NA; V gene: TRBV18; CDR3 protein: CASSPTVYEQYF; CDR3 DNA: TGTGCCAGCTCACCTACCGTATACGAGCAGTACTTC
clone size: once; J gene: TRBJ1-2; D gene: NA; V gene: TRBV15; CDR3 protein: CATSRNWGPHGYTF; CDR3 DNA: TGTGCCACCAGCAGAAACTGGGGTCCTCATGGCTACACCTTC
clone size: NA; J gene: TRBJ1-2; D gene: TRBD1; V gene: TRBV28; CDR3 protein: CASSPRTGANYGYTF; CDR3 DNA: TGTGCCAGCAGTCCACGGACAGGAGCTAACTATGGCTACACCTTC
clone size: NA; J gene: TRBJ2-2; D gene: TRBD1; V gene: TRBV11-2; CDR3 protein: CASSQTGGYTGELFF; CDR3 DNA: TGTGCCAGCAGCCAGACAGGGGGGTACACCGGGGAGCTGTTTTTT
clone size: NA; J gene: TRBJ1-1; D gene: NA; V gene: TRBV5-1; CDR3 protein: CASSFFFRENTEAFF; CDR3 DNA: TGCGCCAGCAGCTTTTTCTTCAGGGAGAACACTGAAGCTTTCTTT
clone size: NA; J gene: TRBJ2-7; D gene: TRBD2; V gene: TRBV28; CDR3 protein: CASMTSGTYEQYF; CDR3 DNA: TGTGCCAGCATGACTAGCGGGACGTACGAGCAGTACTTC
clone size: NA; J gene: TRBJ1-5; D gene: TRBD1; V gene: TRBV7-9; CDR3 protein: CASSLTDRAVGQPQHF; CDR3 DNA: TGTGCCAGCAGCTTAACAGACAGGGCGGTAGGCCAGCCCCAGCATTTT
clone size: NA; J gene: TRBJ2-7; D gene: TRBD2; V gene: TRBV29-1; CDR3 protein: CSVLKLAGRAYEQYF; CDR3 DNA: TGCAGCGTTCTGAAACTAGCGGGCCGAGCCTACGAGCAGTACTTC
clone size: NA; J gene: TRBJ2-5; D gene: TRBD2; V gene: TRBV6-5; CDR3 protein: CASSYKRETQETQYF; CDR3 DNA: TGTGCCAGCAGTTACAAGCGGGAGACCCAAGAGACCCAGTACTTC
clone size: NA; J gene: TRBJ1-3; D gene: NA; V gene: TRBV7-9; CDR3 protein: CASSLFYGSGNTIYF; CDR3 DNA: TGTGCCAGCAGCTTATTTTACGGCTCTGGAAACACCATATATTTT
clone size: NA; J gene: TRBJ1-5; D gene: TRBD1; V gene: TRBV6-2/TRBV6-3; CDR3 protein: CASSPLGDSQVQPQHF; CDR3 DNA: TGTGCCAGCAGCCCTCTAGGGGACAGTCAAGTGCAGCCCCAGCATTTT
clone size: NA; J gene: TRBJ2-7; D gene: TRBD1; V gene: TRBV5-1; CDR3 protein: CASSFRSAGGEQYF; CDR3 DNA: TGCGCCAGCAGCTTTCGCTCGGCAGGGGGAGAGCAGTACTTC